The TCR beta chain under discussion was sequenced for a study of shared clonotypes between healthy human individuals. Points from the study as a whole: A reduction in generation probabilities was seen for non-shared clonotypes relative to those shared by all four donors.

Trimming stripped 8 bases from V and 11 bases from J, with 21 bases between. The CDR3 is made up of 14 amino acids. Germline values: CDR1 SEHNR, CDR2 FQNEAQ (reference sequence). A remark on this clone: Its antigen is undetermined.

It was 200 to 250 ng DNA, approximately 30,000 T cell genomes, that sorted-subset replicate PCRs used. Clones were read by immunoSEQ multiplex PCR, and TCRdb kept only the in-frame ones, dropping some. The sample carries 2 million to 2.5 million clones, about 92% recorded once. Adult Caucasians living in Nashville, Tennessee made up all of the donors. The sequence was collected from a man younger than 30 in good health. Some clones in this sample may be carry-over from other donors' samples. The chain couples TRBV7-9 to TRBJ1-4; D remains ambiguous. Sequencing was done on a sample of naive CD4+ T cells from PBMCs. The subset is: CD45RA+ positively selected. CDR3 bases: TGTGCCAGCGGGCTTAGTCATACCCCGGCGAAACTGTTTTTT. Its translation is CASGLSHTPAKLFF.